The clone carrying this T cell receptor beta chain was found many times. The antigen remains unidentified. Unique molecular identifiers were incorporated during preparation of the TCRbeta library. TCRdb fed the PCR reads into MiXCR, producing one record per CDR3 protein. This sample yields about 180,000 distinct CDR3 sequences, of which roughly 10% are seen a single time; around 13% belongs to the top ten. The ends lost 0 bases at V and 4 bases at J; junction bases unmatched: 5. In germline, CDR1 is DFQATT, CDR2 SNEGSKA (reference sequence). This CDR3 is 15 amino acids long. This record belongs to a study of T-cell reconstitution after alpha-beta-depleted transplantation in children. General study points: T-cell numbers and diversity, one year after transplant, stemmed largely from T cells that were newly produced. There were reportedly several hundred expanded graft clones from which alpha-beta T cells came about two months after transplant.

The chain joins TRBV20-1 to TRBJ2-1, with TRBD2 identical over 8 bases. This material consisted of PBMCs, taken before TCRalphabeta/CD19-depleted stem cell transplant. The clonotype originates from a boy under 10 years old with acute myeloid leukemia, due to receive a stem cell transplant. This chain's CDR3 is CSARDGASGYNEQFF. The CDR3 coding sequence is TGCAGTGCTAGAGATGGGGCTAGCGGGTACAATGAGCAGTTCTTC.